A selection of T cell receptor beta chains follows, all from one sample in a study of CD8 T cells in Susac syndrome. From the immunoSEQ multiplex PCR reads, TCRdb called clonotypes with MiXCR, one entry per CDR3 protein. This sample yields approximately 200,000 distinct CDR3 sequences, of which about 95% are seen a single time; approximately 0.075% belongs to the top ten. Sequencing input: CD4+ T cells from PBMCs. All receptors derive from a human donor with multiple sclerosis. Both conserved end residues are part of each CDR3. Each record gives: J gene, V gene, clone size, CDR3 protein. Not every row has a clone size; where given, it reads once, few, many or a size class.

J: TRBJ2-7
V: TRBV12-3/TRBV12-4
size: NA
CDR3: CASSPPTGPGEQYF

J: TRBJ1-4
V: TRBV11-2
size: NA
CDR3: CASSLAGGAREKLFF

J: TRBJ2-3
V: TRBV7-3
size: once
CDR3: CASSLKGGLAADTQYF

J: TRBJ1-1
V: TRBV7-9
size: NA
CDR3: CASSLGPTGDTEAFF

J: TRBJ2-5
V: TRBV20-1
size: once
CDR3: CSARGTGQAKGTQYF

J: TRBJ1-2
V: TRBV12-3/TRBV12-4
size: NA
CDR3: CASRPPQGQGAGYTF

J: TRBJ2-1
V: TRBV18
size: NA
CDR3: CASSPRSGGTYNEQFF

J: TRBJ2-1
V: TRBV11-1
size: NA
CDR3: CASSRGAEIIYNEQFF

J: TRBJ2-5
V: TRBV4-1
size: NA
CDR3: CASSLTGVYQETQYF

J: TRBJ1-5
V: TRBV5-1
size: NA
CDR3: CASSPGGLPNQPQHF

J: TRBJ1-1
V: TRBV29-1
size: NA
CDR3: CSVSQGEGTEAFF

J: TRBJ2-5
V: TRBV12-3/TRBV12-4
size: NA
CDR3: CASSLRQGTYGETQYF

J: TRBJ2-3
V: TRBV12-3/TRBV12-4
size: NA
CDR3: CASSLNGGATDTQYF

J: TRBJ1-2
V: TRBV11-2
size: NA
CDR3: CASSLPGVGGYTF

J: TRBJ2-1
V: TRBV7-3
size: NA
CDR3: CASSISGAGNEQFF

J: TRBJ2-1
V: TRBV7-2
size: NA
CDR3: CASSPLGTSEEQFF

J: TRBJ1-1
V: TRBV11-3
size: NA
CDR3: CASSLSPGFEAFF

J: TRBJ2-5
V: TRBV29-1
size: NA
CDR3: CSAGTGVWETQYF

J: TRBJ2-2
V: TRBV6-1
size: NA
CDR3: CASSEYSTGELFF

J: TRBJ1-1
V: TRBV3-1
size: once
CDR3: CASRAPSGGAEAFF

J: TRBJ2-3
V: TRBV30
size: NA
CDR3: CAWSVRGQWTDTQYF

J: TRBJ2-1
V: TRBV29-1
size: NA
CDR3: CSVERTAAVGEQFF

J: TRBJ2-1
V: TRBV9
size: NA
CDR3: CASSLRTSGDEQFF

J: TRBJ2-7
V: TRBV20-1
size: NA
CDR3: CSAVRDRGYEQYF

J: TRBJ2-5
V: TRBV30
size: NA
CDR3: CAWSVWRGSNVVTQYF

J: TRBJ2-3
V: TRBV7-9
size: NA
CDR3: CASSFTGRGSTDTQYF